The text below deals with one T cell receptor beta chain. Its specific antigen is unknown. No much larger clone exists at a distance of one base, and base qualities are not known. The record originates from a study of CD8+CD57+ T cells in acquired aplastic anemia (dated by TCRdb to the late 2010s). Study-level background: On average, sorted CD4+ and CD8+ cells yielded about 3 ug of extracted DNA, with a range of roughly 0.18 to 30 ug. CD8+CD57+ expansion was defined as a frequency above the mean frequency observed in healthy subjects. Results and caveats for the whole study, not just this receptor: Patients and healthy controls showed no significant difference in CD8+ Simpson's diversity (P=0.060). Around 30 CD8+ CDR3 sequences were shared between patients and controls but appeared highly expressed in patients and within their immunodominant clones.

Profiling of TCR beta VDJ combinations and CDR3 sequences used genomic DNA as the template. An Illumina HiSeq 2000 was the platform used for TCR repertoire sequencing. Per the original workflow: TRBV/TRBJ rearrangement plots, CDR3 size and DJ length profiles, and Simpson's diversity index were used to evaluate the repertoires. The immunodominant clone was defined as the most abundant DNA sequence in deep sequencing data. CDR3 amino acid sequences were checked for sharing between subjects and were compared against published repertoires and the VDJdb database. TCRdb applied fastp at Q25 and MiXCR to the public reads, then kept only in-frame beta chains. When rows share a CDR3 protein, they turn into one entry using the most common DNA and genes. TCRdb, not the original authors, processed these V and J calls. For this sample there are approximately 300,000 distinct CDR3 sequences; under 65% appear just once. Around 1.3% of the sample rests with the top ten.

The CDR3 contains 12 residues, cysteine and phenylalanine counted. Only the CDR3 part of the read is kept: 36 bases, read in frame from the first base. The V end loses 0 bases and the J end loses 5 bases, and a stretch of 5 bases separates them. The germline V gene sets CDR1 to SGHRS and CDR2 to YFSETQ. Patients chosen for sequencing had shown expansion of CD8+CD57+ cells by flow cytometry. Every patient had a diagnosis of severe acquired aplastic anemia based on International Study of Aplastic Anemia and Agranulocytosis and Camitta criteria. At the time blood was sampled, none of the patients had received any therapy. TCR repertoires of sorted CD4+ and CD8+ blood T cells from severe aplastic anemia patients and healthy subjects were deep-sequenced in the study. In the USA, patient enrollment took place under clinicaltrials.gov protocols 00001620, 01623167, 00001397, 00071045, 00081523 and 00961064. Ficoll-Paque density gradient centrifugation was used to isolate peripheral blood mononuclear cells. CD4+ and CD8+ T cells were sorted by FACS or magnetic beads before DNA extraction.

This sequence originates from a human donor with aplastic anemia. The sequence links TRBV5-1 to TRBJ2-5, with no confident D gene call. The sequenced sample was sorted CD4+, CD8+, or CD8+CD57+ T cells (not recorded which) from PBMCs. The CDR3 protein is CASSLVMETQYF. The base sequence is TGCGCCAGCAGCTTGGTTATGGAGACCCAGTACTTC. With all but the CDR3 taken from the reference TRBV5-1 and TRBJ2-5 genes, the full variable domain is: KAGVTQTPRYLIKTRGQQVTLSCSPISGHRSVSWYQQTPGQGLQFLFEYFSETQRNKGNFPGRFSGRQFSNSRSEMNVSTLELGDSALYLCASSLVMETQYFGPGTRLLVL.